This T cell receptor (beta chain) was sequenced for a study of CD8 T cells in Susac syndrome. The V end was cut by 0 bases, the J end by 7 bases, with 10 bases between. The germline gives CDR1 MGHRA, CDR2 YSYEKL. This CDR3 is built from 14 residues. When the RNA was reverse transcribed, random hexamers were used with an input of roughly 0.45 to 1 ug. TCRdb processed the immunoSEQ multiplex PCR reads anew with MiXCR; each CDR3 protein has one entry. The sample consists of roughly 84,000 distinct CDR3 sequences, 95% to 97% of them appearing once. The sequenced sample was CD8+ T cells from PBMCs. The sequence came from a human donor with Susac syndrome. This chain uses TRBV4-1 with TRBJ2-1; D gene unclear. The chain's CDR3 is CASSQDSSFNEQFF. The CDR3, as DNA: TGCGCCAGCAGCCAAGATTCAAGCTTTAATGAGCAGTTCTTC.